The 19 T cell receptor beta chains below were found in one sample sequenced in a study of cytomegalovirus exposure and HLA in healthy donors. The PCR ran on 60 Vbeta and 13 Jbeta primers. The protocol was immunoSEQ multiplex PCR, while the TCRdb copy is restricted to in-frame clones and leaves out a portion. The sample has about 120,000 clones, roughly 80% seen once. Sequencing input: PBMCs. Source of these receptors: a man between 60 and 75 years old in good health and CMV-seropositive.

The rearrangement joins TRBV5-4 to TRBJ1-2, with 9 bases fitting TRBD1. This CDR3 spans 14 amino acids. V dropped 3 bases and J dropped 2; count of bases not matched to a gene: 2. Germline loops: CDR1 SGHNT, CDR2 YYREEE (reference sequence). CDR3 protein: CASSSGTGNYGYTF. CDR3 coding DNA: TGTGCCAGCAGCTCCGGGACAGGGAACTATGGCTACACCTTC. The full variable domain, its missing parts supplied by reference TRBV5-4 and TRBJ1-2, is ETGVTQSPTHLIKTRGQQVTLRCSSQSGHNTVSWYQQALGQGPQFIFQYYREEENGRGNFPPRFSGLQFPNYSSELNVNALELDDSALYLCASSSGTGNYGYTFGSGTRLTVV.

The chain has TRBV28 and TRBJ2-7; TRBD1 agrees at 9 bases. Losses at the gene ends were 2 bases for V and 3 bases for J; bases not matched to a gene: 5. Germline CDR1 is MDHEN and CDR2 is SYDVKM. This CDR3 is 15 amino acids long. The CDR3 sequence: CASSLMGQGIYEQYF. As DNA, the CDR3 is TGTGCCAGCAGTTTAATGGGACAGGGAATCTACGAGCAGTACTTC.

Regarding this clone: This sample also contains other DNA sequences that code for the same CDR3. The V gene is TRBV5-1, the J gene TRBJ2-1; TRBD2 matches 8 bases. There are 18 residues in the CDR3. Trimming removed 2 bases from V and 6 bases from J; junction bases left unmatched: 16. Looked up from germline, CDR1 is SGHRS and CDR2 is YFSETQ. The CDR3 region is CASSFTGTSGRRGNEQFF. CDR3 nucleotide sequence: TGCGCCAGCAGCTTTACCGGGACCAGCGGGAGAAGAGGCAATGAGCAGTTCTTC.

CDR3 nucleotides: TGTGCCAGCAGCGCCTACCTTGAAGCTTTCTTT. Encoded protein: CASSAYLEAFF. The chain is built from TRBV6-5 and TRBJ1-1; D is unclear. The V end lost 6 bases, the J end lost 7 bases, and 9 bases lay between the germline ends. The CDR3 contains 11 residues. Germline V lookup: CDR1 MNHEY, CDR2 SVGAGI.

Comments on this clone: Its ends do not fully match the called genes, so a read error is possible. The chain combines TRBV6-1 with TRBJ2-6, with 7 positions matching TRBD2. This CDR3 is 20 amino acids long. Germline CDR1 MNHNS, CDR2 SASEGT. The CDR3 DNA reads as TGTGCCAGCAGTGAAACCGGGGGGTCGGCAGTCGCCTCTGGGGCCAACGGCCTGACTTTC. Translated, it gives CASSETGGSAVASGANGLTF.

The chain couples TRBV19 to TRBJ1-1; TRBD1 matches at 7 bases. From germline, CDR1 is LNHDA and CDR2 SQIVND (reference sequence). J lost 4 bases, V lost 8 bases, and 1 base had no gene match. The CDR3 has 11 amino acids. The CDR3 here is CASHRGTEAFF. In DNA, the CDR3 is TGTGCCAGTCACAGGGGCACTGAAGCTTTCTTT.

This sequence joins TRBV19 and TRBJ2-1, with 9 nucleotides matching TRBD2. After removal of 5 bases from V and 10 bases from J, the junction contained 12 bases not matched to a gene. From germline, CDR1 is LNHDA and CDR2 SQIVND (reference sequence). The CDR3 length is 15 residues. The CDR3 DNA follows: TGTGCCAGTAGTTCCCCTACTAGCGGGCGGGGAGAGCAGTTCTTC. The encoded protein is CASSSPTSGRGEQFF. The full variable domain, completed using reference TRBV19 and TRBJ2-1, is DGGITQSPKYLFRKEGQNVTLSCEQNLNHDAMYWYRQDPGQGLRLIYYSQIVNDFQKGDIAEGYSVSREKKESFPLTVTSAQKNPTAFYLCASSSPTSGRGEQFFGPGTRLTVL.

The chain recombines TRBV4-1 with TRBJ2-5; maybe TRBD1 (5 bases). Trimming stripped 1 base from V and 4 bases from J, with 10 bases between. Germline V gene sequence: CDR1 MGHRA, CDR2 YSYEKL. The CDR3 covers 14 residues. DNA for the CDR3: TGCGCCAGCAGCCAAGTCCAGGGCAGAGAGACCCAGTACTTC. Protein: CASSQVQGRETQYF.

J is TRBJ2-6 and V is TRBV27, with D possibly TRBD2 on 5 matching bases. Germline loops: CDR1 MNHEY, CDR2 SMNVEV (reference sequence). The CDR3 sequence is 16 residues long. Trimming pared 6 bases from V and 4 bases from J, leaving 16 bases between. This CDR3 reads CASSRVPEGGANVLTF. The CDR3 DNA reads as TGTGCCAGCAGCCGGGTCCCCGAGGGCGGGGCCAACGTCCTGACTTTC.

This clone was detected only once. This chain uses TRBV5-8 with TRBJ1-5; perhaps TRBD1 as D (6 bases). Trimming stripped 4 bases from V and 6 bases from J, with 17 bases between. Germline assignment: CDR1 SGHTS and CDR2 YDEGEE. This CDR3 contains 15 residues. The CDR3 nucleotides are TGTGCCAGCAGCCTAACAGGGTCGGGAGGTCAGCCCCAGCATTTT. This gives the protein CASSLTGSGGQPQHF.

The DNA for the CDR3 is TGCGCCAGCAGCCAAGCTAGTACCGGACTATTCGAGCAGTACTTC. Its protein product is CASSQASTGLFEQYF. V usage is TRBV4-1 and J usage is TRBJ2-7; perhaps TRBD2 as D (6 bases). This CDR3 has 15 residues. The germline CDR1 and CDR2 sequences are MGHRA and YSYEKL. V lost 1 base, J lost 6 bases, and 16 bases lay in between.

This chain uses TRBV2 with TRBJ1-4; TRBD1 aligns across 8 bases. The V segment lost 6 bases and the J segment 8 bases; nucleotides outside the gene matches: 8. CDR1 is SNHLY and CDR2 is FYNNEI in the germline V gene. The length of the CDR3 is 14 residues. Here the CDR3 reads CASRRTGIFEKLFF. The CDR3, as DNA: TGTGCCAGCAGGAGGACAGGGATTTTCGAAAAACTGTTTTTT.

The chain links TRBV28 to TRBJ2-7; unclear D gene. The V end was cut by 5 bases, the J end by 3 bases, with 14 bases between. This CDR3 region has 14 residues. In germline, CDR1 is MDHEN, CDR2 SYDVKM. CDR3: CASSGHTKDYEQYF. CDR3 in DNA: TGTGCCAGCAGTGGGCACACAAAGGACTACGAGCAGTACTTC.

J is TRBJ1-5 and V is TRBV11-2, with D perhaps matching TRBD1 (6 bases). The V gene lost 0 bases and the J gene lost 9 bases, with 12 bases spanning the gap. The CDR3 extends over 14 amino acids. CDR1 and CDR2 (germline): SGHAT, FQNNGV. The CDR3 is CASSLDLDSAPQHF. The CDR3, as DNA: TGTGCCAGCAGCTTAGATTTGGACAGTGCGCCCCAGCATTTT. The whole variable domain, remainder taken from reference TRBV11-2 and TRBJ1-5, is EAGVAQSPRYKIIEKRQSVAFWCNPISGHATLYWYQQILGQGPKLLIQFQNNGVVDDSQLPKDRFSAERLKGVDSTLKIQPAKLEDSAVYLCASSLDLDSAPQHFGDGTRLSIL.

J is TRBJ2-7 and V is TRBV6-1, with 8 bases aligning to TRBD1. The germline CDR1 and CDR2 sequences are MNHNS and SASEGT. The trim removed 6 bases at V and 6 bases at J, leaving 4 bases unmatched. CDR3 length equals 12 residues. The CDR3 DNA reads TGTGCCAGCAGGGACAGGGAGTCCGAGCAGTACTTC. Translation: CASRDRESEQYF.

The chain uses TRBV5-1 and TRBJ2-5; perhaps TRBD2 as D (6 bases). Germline loops: CDR1 SGHRS, CDR2 YFSETQ. Between the trimmed V and J ends, which lost 3 bases and 3 bases, there was a span of 9 bases. This CDR3 region has 13 residues. The CDR3, as DNA: TGCGCCAGCAGCTCAGTAGCGGAAGAGACCCAGTACTTC. Protein sequence: CASSSVAEETQYF.

CDR3 DNA sequence: TGTGCCTGGAGCCGGGACAGTCGGAACTATGGCTACACCTTC. It encodes CAWSRDSRNYGYTF. J is TRBJ1-2 and V is TRBV30, with 7 bases matching TRBD1. The CDR3 has 14 residues. After removal of 3 bases from V and 2 bases from J, the junction contained 6 bases not matched to a gene. CDR1 is GTSNPN, CDR2 SVGIG, per germline (reference sequence).

The chain carries TRBV5-1 and TRBJ2-1; possible D gene TRBD1, 5 bases. Trimming pared 2 bases from V and 5 bases from J, leaving 20 bases between. This CDR3 is built from 17 residues. Per germline, CDR1 SGHRS and CDR2 YFSETQ. The CDR3 bases are TGCGCCAGCAGCTTCGGTACAGGACAACCGAAAGACAATGAGCAGTTCTTC. Amino acids: CASSFGTGQPKDNEQFF.

This clone was detected only a few times. The chain joins TRBV6-6 to TRBJ1-1; D is perhaps TRBD1 (6 bases). V was trimmed by 3 bases and J by 5 bases, leaving 13 bases between them. Germline V gene sequence: CDR1 MNHNY, CDR2 SVGAGI (reference sequence). The CDR3 loop spans 14 amino acids. The CDR3 nucleotides are TGTGCCAGCAGTTATCGCCTACAGGGAACTGAAGCTTTCTTT. This encodes CASSYRLQGTEAFF.